This T cell receptor (beta chain) was captured in a study of cytomegalovirus exposure and HLA in healthy donors. Germline V gene sequence: CDR1 SGHDT, CDR2 YYEEEE. This CDR3 has 15 amino acids. V was cut by 3 bases and J by 2 bases, with 14 bases left in between. PCR used 60 Vbeta primers and 13 Jbeta primers. This table comes from immunoSEQ multiplex PCR, and its TCRdb copy is limited to in-frame clones, with some not included. The sample has about 150,000 clones, approximately 80% seen once. The TCR was taken from a male donor in good health and CMV-seronegative. What was sequenced was PBMCs. The chain recombines TRBV5-6 with TRBJ1-1; TRBD1 is a possible D gene (6 bases). The CDR3 nucleotides are TGTGCCAGCAGCTCCCGGACAGCCTTTAACACTGAAGCTTTCTTT. Its translation: CASSSRTAFNTEAFF.